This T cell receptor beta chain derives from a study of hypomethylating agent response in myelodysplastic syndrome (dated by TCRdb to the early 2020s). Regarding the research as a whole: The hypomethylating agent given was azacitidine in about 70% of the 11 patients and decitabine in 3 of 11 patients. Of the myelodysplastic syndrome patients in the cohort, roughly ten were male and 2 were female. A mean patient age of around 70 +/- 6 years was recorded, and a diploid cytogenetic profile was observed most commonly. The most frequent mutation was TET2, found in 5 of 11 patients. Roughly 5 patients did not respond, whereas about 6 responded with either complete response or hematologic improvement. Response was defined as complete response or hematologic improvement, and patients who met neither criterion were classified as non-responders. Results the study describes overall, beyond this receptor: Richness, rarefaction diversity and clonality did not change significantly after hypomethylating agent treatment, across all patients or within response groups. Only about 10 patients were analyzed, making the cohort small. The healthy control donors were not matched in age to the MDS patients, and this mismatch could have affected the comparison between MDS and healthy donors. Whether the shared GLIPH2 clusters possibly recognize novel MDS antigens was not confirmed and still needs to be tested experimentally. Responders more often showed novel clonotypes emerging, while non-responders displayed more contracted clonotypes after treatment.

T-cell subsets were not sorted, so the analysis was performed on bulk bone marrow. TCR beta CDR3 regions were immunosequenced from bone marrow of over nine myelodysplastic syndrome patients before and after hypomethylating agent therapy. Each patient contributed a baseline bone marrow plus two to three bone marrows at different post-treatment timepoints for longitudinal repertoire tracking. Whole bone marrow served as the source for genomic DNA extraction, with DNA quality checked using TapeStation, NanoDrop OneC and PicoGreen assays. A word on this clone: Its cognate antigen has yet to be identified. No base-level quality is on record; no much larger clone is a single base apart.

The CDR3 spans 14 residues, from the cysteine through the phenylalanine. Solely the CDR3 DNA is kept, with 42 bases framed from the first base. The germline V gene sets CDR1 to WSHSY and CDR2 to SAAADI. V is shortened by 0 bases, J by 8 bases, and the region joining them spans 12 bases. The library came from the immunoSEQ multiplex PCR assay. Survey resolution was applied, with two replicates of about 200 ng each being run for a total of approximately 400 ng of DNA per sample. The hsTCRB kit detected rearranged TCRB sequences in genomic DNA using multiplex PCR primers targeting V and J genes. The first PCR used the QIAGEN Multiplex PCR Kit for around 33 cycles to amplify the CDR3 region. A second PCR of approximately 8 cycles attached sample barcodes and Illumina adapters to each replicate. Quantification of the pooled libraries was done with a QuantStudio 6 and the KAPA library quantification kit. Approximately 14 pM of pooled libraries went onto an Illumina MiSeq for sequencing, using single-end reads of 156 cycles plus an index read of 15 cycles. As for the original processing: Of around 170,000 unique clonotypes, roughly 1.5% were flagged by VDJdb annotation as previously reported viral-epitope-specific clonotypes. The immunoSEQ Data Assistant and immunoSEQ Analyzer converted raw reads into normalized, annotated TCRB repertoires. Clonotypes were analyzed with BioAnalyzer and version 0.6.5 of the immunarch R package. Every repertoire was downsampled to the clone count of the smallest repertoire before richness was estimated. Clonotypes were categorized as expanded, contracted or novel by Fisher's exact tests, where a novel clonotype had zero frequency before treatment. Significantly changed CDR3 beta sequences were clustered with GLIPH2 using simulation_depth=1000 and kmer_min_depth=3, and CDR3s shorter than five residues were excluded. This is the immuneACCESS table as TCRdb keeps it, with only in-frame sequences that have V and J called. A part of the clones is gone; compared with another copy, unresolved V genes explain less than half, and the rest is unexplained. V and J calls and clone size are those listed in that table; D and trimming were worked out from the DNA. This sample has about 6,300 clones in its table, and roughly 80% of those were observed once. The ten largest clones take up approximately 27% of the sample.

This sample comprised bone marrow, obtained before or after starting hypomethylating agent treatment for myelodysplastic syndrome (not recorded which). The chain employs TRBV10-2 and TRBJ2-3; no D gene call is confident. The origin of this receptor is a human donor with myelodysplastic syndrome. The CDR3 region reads CASSESNGFGTQYF. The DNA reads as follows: TGCGCCAGCAGTGAGTCGAACGGATTCGGTACGCAGTATTTT.